These T cell receptor beta chains were read from a single sample in a study of CD8 T cells in Susac syndrome. MiXCR, run by TCRdb on the immunoSEQ multiplex PCR reads, gives a single entry per CDR3 protein. The sample includes approximately 110,000 distinct CDR3 sequences, 85% to 95% of them seen just once. Sequencing used CD8+ T cells from PBMCs. These receptors all stem from a human donor with multiple sclerosis. CDR3s include the opening cysteine and the closing phenylalanine or tryptophan. D genes are given only for firm matches. Clone sizes are given selectively: once, few, many, or a class where the clone is expanded.

clone_size d_call j_call v_call cdr3_aa cdr3_nt
. TRBD1 TRBJ1-2 TRBV12-3/TRBV12-4 CASSSPGQGEGYGYTF TGTGCCAGCAGTTCTCCGGGACAGGGAGAGGGCTATGGCTACACCTTC
few . TRBJ2-1 TRBV10-3 CAISESRGNEQFF TGTGCCATCAGTGAGTCTCGAGGGAATGAGCAGTTCTTC
. . TRBJ2-1 TRBV7-8 CASSLGSGNYNEQFF TGTGCCAGCAGCTTAGGAAGCGGAAACTACAATGAGCAGTTCTTC
. TRBD1 TRBJ1-1 TRBV29-1 CSVETGRGTEAFF TGCAGCGTTGAGACAGGGAGAGGCACTGAAGCTTTCTTT
. . TRBJ2-3 TRBV12-3/TRBV12-4 CASSWLASTDTQYF TGTGCCAGCAGTTGGCTAGCAAGCACAGATACGCAGTATTTT
. . TRBJ1-1 TRBV7-9 CASSLAQSTEAFF TGTGCCAGCAGCTTAGCCCAGAGCACTGAAGCTTTCTTT
once . TRBJ2-7 TRBV5-1 CASSRTLGHEQYF TGCGCCAGCAGCCGGACCCTGGGCCACGAGCAGTACTTC
. TRBD2 TRBJ2-3 TRBV2 CASSEAYGGAGDTQYF TGTGCCAGCAGTGAAGCTTACGGGGGGGCAGGAGATACGCAGTATTTT
. . TRBJ1-6 TRBV28 CASSLNNSPLHF TGTGCCAGCAGTTTGAATAATTCACCCCTCCACTTT
. . TRBJ2-1 TRBV5-1 CASSLAAREQFF TGCGCCAGCAGCTTGGCGGCCCGTGAGCAGTTCTTC
. . TRBJ2-5 TRBV13 CASSLDVVQETQYF TGTGCCAGCAGCTTAGACGTAGTACAAGAGACCCAGTACTTC
. . TRBJ2-2 TRBV12-3/TRBV12-4 CASSPQAGGRTGELFF TGTGCCAGCAGTCCCCAAGCGGGCGGGCGGACCGGGGAGCTGTTTTTT
. . TRBJ2-3 TRBV3-1 CASSHRDTQYF TGTGCCAGCAGCCATAGGGATACGCAGTATTTT
. TRBD2 TRBJ2-1 TRBV20-1 CSAREPLAGAPEQFF TGCAGTGCTAGAGAACCCCTAGCGGGAGCTCCTGAGCAGTTCTTC
. . TRBJ2-1 TRBV4-1 CASSQDQDNEQFF TGCGCCAGCAGCCAAGATCAAGACAATGAGCAGTTCTTC
. TRBD2 TRBJ2-1 TRBV3-1 CASSQLGGASYNEQFF TGTGCCAGCAGCCAGCTCGGGGGGGCCTCCTACAATGAGCAGTTCTTC
once . TRBJ1-5 TRBV27 CASRAQGRGNQPQHF TGTGCCAGCAGAGCACAGGGTAGGGGCAATCAGCCCCAGCATTTT
. TRBD2 TRBJ2-3 TRBV6-5 CASSYRLLSSGLAIFRQYF TGTGCCAGCAGTTACAGGCTCCTGTCGTCCGGACTAGCGATTTTTAGGCAGTATTTT
. TRBD1 TRBJ2-5 TRBV9 CASSGTTGGGETQYF TGTGCCAGCAGCGGAACTACAGGGGGCGGGGAGACCCAGTACTTC
. TRBD2 TRBJ2-5 TRBV27 CASSFLRGSEETQYF TGTGCCAGCAGTTTCCTGCGCGGGAGCGAGGAGACCCAGTACTTC
. . TRBJ2-6 TRBV7-9 CASSPAPPGANVLTF TGTGCCAGCAGCCCCGCTCCCCCTGGGGCCAACGTCCTGACTTTC
. . TRBJ1-1 TRBV12-5 CASGQTENTEAFF TGTGCTAGTGGCCAGACAGAGAACACTGAAGCTTTCTTT
. . TRBJ2-1 TRBV29-1 CSVEEPGYYNEQFF TGCAGCGTTGAAGAACCAGGCTATTACAATGAGCAGTTCTTC
. . TRBJ1-1 TRBV19 CASSIAPPGWREAFF TGTGCCAGTAGTATAGCCCCTCCTGGTTGGAGGGAAGCTTTCTTT
. . TRBJ2-1 TRBV6-2/TRBV6-3 CASSYTSSYNEQFF TGTGCCAGCAGTTACACGAGCAGCTACAATGAGCAGTTCTTC
. TRBD1 TRBJ2-2 TRBV28 CASSPPPTGLITGELFF TGTGCCAGCAGCCCCCCTCCGACAGGGTTAATCACCGGGGAGCTGTTTTTT
. TRBD1 TRBJ1-2 TRBV7-9 CASSNRDREAGPPGYTF TGTGCCAGCAGCAACCGGGACAGGGAAGCGGGCCCCCCGGGCTACACCTTC
. . TRBJ2-1 TRBV13 CASSLGRDITYNEQFF TGTGCCAGCAGCTTAGGCCGGGACATCACCTACAATGAGCAGTTCTTC
. TRBD1 TRBJ1-2 TRBV9 CASSLGQLSYGYTF TGTGCCAGCAGCTTGGGACAGCTGAGCTATGGCTACACCTTC
. . TRBJ1-1 TRBV29-1 CSVAGSGTEAFF TGCAGCGTTGCGGGGAGCGGCACTGAAGCTTTCTTT
. . TRBJ1-6 TRBV5-1 CASSSRGSNSPLHF TGCGCCAGCAGCTCCCGGGGATCTAATTCACCCCTCCACTTT
. . TRBJ1-1 TRBV4-1 CASSHLSAGDTEAFF TGCGCCAGCAGCCACCTTAGTGCTGGGGACACTGAAGCTTTCTTT
. TRBD2 TRBJ2-5 TRBV29-1 CSVEDGLAGGQETQYF TGCAGCGTTGAAGATGGGCTAGCGGGAGGACAAGAGACCCAGTACTTC
. TRBD2 TRBJ2-7 TRBV14 CASSRSGGYEQYF TGTGCCAGCAGCAGAAGCGGGGGCTACGAGCAGTACTTC
. . TRBJ2-7 TRBV12-3/TRBV12-4 CASSPGVGNVGEQYF TGTGCCAGCAGTCCCGGCGTAGGGAATGTAGGCGAGCAGTACTTC
. . TRBJ1-1 TRBV4-2 CASSQESSAGTEAFF TGTGCCAGCAGCCAAGAAAGTAGCGCGGGCACTGAAGCTTTCTTT
. . TRBJ2-3 TRBV27 CASSYTRTDTQYF TGTGCCAGCAGTTACACTCGCACAGATACGCAGTATTTT
. . TRBJ1-1 TRBV11-2 CASSLGGFAEAFF TGTGCCAGCAGCTTAGGAGGGTTTGCTGAAGCTTTCTTT
once . TRBJ1-1 TRBV29-1 CSVEDVRSGRYTEAFF TGCAGCGTTGAAGACGTCAGGTCGGGTCGGTACACTGAAGCTTTCTTT
once . TRBJ2-1 TRBV7-7 CASSLSPGDEQFF TGTGCCAGCAGCTTAAGCCCGGGGGATGAGCAGTTCTTC
. . TRBJ1-1 TRBV12-3/TRBV12-4 CASSPRTAANTEAFF TGTGCCAGCAGCCCCAGGACGGCAGCGAACACTGAAGCTTTCTTT
. . TRBJ2-7 TRBV5-4 CASSLGLFEQYF TGTGCCAGCAGCTTGGGTCTATTCGAGCAGTACTTC
. . TRBJ2-5 TRBV6-6 CASSYLTGETQYF TGTGCCAGCAGTTATCTCACAGGGGAGACCCAGTACTTC
. TRBD1 TRBJ1-1 TRBV6-2/TRBV6-3 CASSYFGQEMKVAFF TGTGCCAGCAGTTACTTCGGACAGGAGATGAAGGTGGCTTTCTTT
. TRBD2 TRBJ2-5 TRBV5-1 CASRDTSGRAGETQYF TGCGCCAGCAGGGATACTAGCGGGAGAGCGGGGGAGACCCAGTACTTC
. . TRBJ2-3 TRBV5-6 CASLVGGNTQYF TGTGCCAGCTTGGTCGGCGGGAATACGCAGTATTTT
once . TRBJ1-5 TRBV5-1 CASSPDYSNQPQHF TGCGCCAGCAGCCCGGACTATAGCAATCAGCCCCAGCATTTT
. TRBD1 TRBJ1-1 TRBV11-1 CASSKQGAFVTTEAFF TGTGCCAGCAGCAAACAGGGGGCGTTTGTTACGACTGAAGCTTTCTTT
. . TRBJ1-1 TRBV10-1 CASSASDGGTEAFF TGCGCCAGCAGTGCCTCGGACGGGGGAACTGAAGCTTTCTTT
. . TRBJ1-2 TRBV24-1 CATSEPGPWANYGYTF TGTGCCACCAGTGAGCCCGGTCCTTGGGCTAACTATGGCTACACCTTC
. . TRBJ2-5 TRBV21-1 CASSKGPGVGETQYF TGTGCCAGCAGCAAAGGCCCAGGGGTCGGAGAGACCCAGTACTTC
. . TRBJ1-3 TRBV5-6 CASSFTTRDWRGNTIYF TGTGCCAGCAGCTTTACAACAAGGGACTGGCGAGGAAACACCATATATTTT